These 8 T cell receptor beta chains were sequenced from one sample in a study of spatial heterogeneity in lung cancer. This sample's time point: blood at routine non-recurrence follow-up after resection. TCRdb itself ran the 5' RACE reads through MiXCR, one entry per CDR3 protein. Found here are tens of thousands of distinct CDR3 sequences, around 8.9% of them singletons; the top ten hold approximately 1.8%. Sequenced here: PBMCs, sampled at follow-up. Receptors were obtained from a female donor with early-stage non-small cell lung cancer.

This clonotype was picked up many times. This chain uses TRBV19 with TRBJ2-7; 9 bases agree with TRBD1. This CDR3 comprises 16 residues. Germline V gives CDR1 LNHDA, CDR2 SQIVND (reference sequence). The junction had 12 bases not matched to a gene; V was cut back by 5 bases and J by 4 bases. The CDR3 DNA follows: TGTGCCAGTAGTTCCTCGACAGGGGGTGAGGTGTACGAGCAGTACTTC. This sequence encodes CASSSSTGGEVYEQYF.

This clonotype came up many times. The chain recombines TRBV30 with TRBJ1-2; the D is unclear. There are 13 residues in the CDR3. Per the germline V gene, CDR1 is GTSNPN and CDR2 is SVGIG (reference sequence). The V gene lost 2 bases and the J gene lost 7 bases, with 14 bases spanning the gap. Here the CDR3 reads CAWSFPNGAGYTF. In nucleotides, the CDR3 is TGTGCCTGGAGTTTCCCTAATGGAGCTGGCTACACCTTC.

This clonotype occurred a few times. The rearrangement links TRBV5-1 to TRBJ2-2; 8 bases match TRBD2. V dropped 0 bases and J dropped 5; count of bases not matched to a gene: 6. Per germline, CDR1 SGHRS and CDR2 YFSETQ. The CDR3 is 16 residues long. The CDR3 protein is CASSLDAGGWTGELFF. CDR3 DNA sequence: TGCGCCAGCAGCTTGGATGCGGGAGGATGGACCGGGGAGCTGTTTTTT.

The CDR3 DNA follows: TGCGCCAGCAGCAGCCGGGCATCTGGAGACACCGGGGAGCTGTTTTTT. This sequence encodes CASSSRASGDTGELFF. The chain uses TRBV5-1 and TRBJ2-2; D call uncertain. V lost 4 bases and J lost 3, with 16 bases in between. The CDR3 runs 16 residues. From germline, CDR1 is SGHRS and CDR2 YFSETQ.

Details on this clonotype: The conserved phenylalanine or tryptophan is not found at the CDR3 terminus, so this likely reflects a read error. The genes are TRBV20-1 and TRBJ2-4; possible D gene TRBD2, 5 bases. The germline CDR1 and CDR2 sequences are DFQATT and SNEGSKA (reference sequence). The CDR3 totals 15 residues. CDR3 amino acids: CSLLSGLVAKNIQYY. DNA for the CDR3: TGCAGCCTTTTAAGCGGTCTAGTTGCCAAAAACATTCAGTACTAC.

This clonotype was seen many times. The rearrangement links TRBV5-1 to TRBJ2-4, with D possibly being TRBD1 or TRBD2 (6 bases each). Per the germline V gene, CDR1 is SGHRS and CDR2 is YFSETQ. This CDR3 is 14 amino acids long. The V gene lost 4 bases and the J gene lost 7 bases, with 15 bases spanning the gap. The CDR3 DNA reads TGCGCCAGCAGCCCAGGGGAGCGGGCGAACATTCAGTACTTC. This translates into CASSPGERANIQYF. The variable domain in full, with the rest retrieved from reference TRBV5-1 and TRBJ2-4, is KAGVTQTPRYLIKTRGQQVTLSCSPISGHRSVSWYQQTPGQGLQFLFEYFSETQRNKGNFPGRFSGRQFSNSRSEMNVSTLELGDSALYLCASSPGERANIQYFGAGTRLSVL.

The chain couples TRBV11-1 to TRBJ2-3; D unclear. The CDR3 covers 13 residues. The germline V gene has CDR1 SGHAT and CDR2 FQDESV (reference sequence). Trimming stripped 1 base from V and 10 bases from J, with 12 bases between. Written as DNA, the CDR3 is TGTGCCAGCAGCTTAGTGGGCGGCGGTGCGCAGTATTTT. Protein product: CASSLVGGGAQYF.

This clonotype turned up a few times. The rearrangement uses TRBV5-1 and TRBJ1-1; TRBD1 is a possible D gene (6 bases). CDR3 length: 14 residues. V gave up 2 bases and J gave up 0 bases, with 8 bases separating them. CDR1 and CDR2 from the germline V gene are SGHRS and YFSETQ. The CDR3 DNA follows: TGCGCCAGCAGCTTCAGGGACATGAACACTGAAGCTTTCTTT. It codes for CASSFRDMNTEAFF.